A single T cell receptor (beta chain) is shown here with its context. This receptor's antigen is unknown. There are no base qualities to consult, and no much larger clone falls within one base. The time point label, read with the paper, signifies: about 28 days (+/-7) after the second vaccine dose. AZD1222 recipients given second doses at about 4 weeks or at about 12 weeks were pooled, since spike-specific TCR depth and breadth were not found to differ between the two schedules. The vaccinee samples were drawn from two UK trials, COV001 and COV002, one of which was a single-blind randomized controlled phase 2/3 trial testing AZD1222 (ChAdOx1 nCoV-19) in healthy adults. For TCRbeta chain sequencing, PBMC samples from trial participants were taken at day 0 and at day 28 after the second dose. This entry comes from a study of T cell responses to AZD1222 COVID-19 vaccine (TCRdb year 2021). The study in broad terms: A total of approximately 250 trial participants underwent TCR sequencing, of whom 207 had received two doses of AZD1222 and roughly 26 had received two doses of the MenACWY control vaccine. Trial participants were enrolled into age subgroups of 18-55, 56-69 and 70-plus years, which contained roughly 140, 27 and 60 TCR-sequenced participants, respectively.

General study outcomes and caveats: CD4 TCRs associated with the vaccine covered the entire spike protein, and the dominant responses were in regions 160-218 and 743-854. Because no day 14 peak-response samples were available, the repertoires could be characterized only after the peak T cell response. Epitopes outside the regions mutated in the B.1.351 and B.1.1.7 variants were reportedly recognized by nearly half of the unique spike-specific TCRs. The 56-69-year group was small, and its depth increase did not reach significance, likely because of low power. Most participants were white British and females outnumbered males, and the authors suggested that clonal diversity may have been underestimated. After two AZD1222 doses, both the breadth and the depth of spike-specific TCRs were significantly higher than at day 0 and than in MenACWY recipients. Conclusions about previously exposed vaccinees are limited, since just 6 or 7 AZD1222 recipients were seropositive for SARS-CoV-2 at baseline.

The CDR3 regions of human TCRbeta chains were analyzed by immunosequencing. For the original study's pipeline: Repertoire TCRs were matched against a reference library of SARS-CoV-2-specific TCRs generated with the MIRA antigen-specificity platform. Breadth meant the fraction of unique TCRs that were SARS-CoV-2-associated, whereas depth meant the fraction of total T cells that were SARS-CoV-2-associated. Using the MIRA data, every spike-specific TCR was mapped to the spike region that the TCR reacted to and assigned to either a CD4 or a CD8 class. Log10-transformed breadth and depth values were compared by one-way ANOVA with Sidak's multiple comparisons tests. TCRdb holds this immuneACCESS table with in-frame rearrangements only. Some clones are missing; in checked studies, unresolved V genes explain under half, and the rest has no known cause. For V, J and clone size, that table is used; D and trimming come from the DNA. The sample table contains roughly 270,000 clones; only one count was recorded for approximately 94% of them. Less than 0.6% of the sample belongs to the ten largest clones.

At the junction V is shortened by 10 bases and J by 0 bases; bases outside the gene matches: 9. The cysteine opens and the phenylalanine closes a CDR3 of 15 amino acids. The entry retains the CDR3 DNA only, 45 bases that are in frame from base 1. CDR1 ENHRY and CDR2 SYGVKD were looked up in the germline V gene. The origin of this receptor is an adult who received the AZD1222 COVID-19 vaccine. This receptor chain uses TRBV10-3 and TRBJ1-3; TRBD1 matches 7 bases in the middle. The starting material was peripheral blood, obtained 28 days after the second AZD1222 dose. The nucleotide sequence reads TGTGCCACCGGGACAGCCGCCAGCTCTGGAAACACCATATATTTT. This gives the protein CATGTAASSGNTIYF.